This entry describes one T cell receptor (beta chain). It lacks a known antigen. Base-call qualities are not available, and no considerably larger clone is one nucleotide away. The immunoSEQ Assay was used to sequence TCRbeta CDR3 regions. After extraction, genomic DNA underwent amplification by bias-controlled multiplex PCR, followed by high-throughput sequencing. Per the source publication's procedure: To quantify the absolute abundance of every unique TCRbeta CDR3 region, sequences were collapsed and filtered. T cell fraction was estimated by normalization of TCRbeta template counts to usable DNA, with usable DNA being measured through amplification of reference genes present in all nucleated cells. Repertoire TCRs were annotated as SARS-CoV-2-specific by exact matching of V gene, CDR3 amino acid sequence and J gene to a known reactive TCR set. MIRA supplied the reference SARS-CoV-2 TCR set, which was filtered for enrichment in COVID-19-positive ImmuneCODE repertoires so that public or cross-reactive TCRs were removed. Drawing on the MIRA antigens, annotated TCRs were analysed further at the level of specific ORF or position within ORF. Breadth was defined as annotated unique rearrangements over total unique productive rearrangements; depth was the summed frequency of those rearrangements. Two-sided Wilcoxon rank-sum tests were used to compare TCR breadth between groups. In its TCRdb copy, this immuneACCESS table keeps in-frame sequences only and misses some clones. Where compared with another copy, unresolved V genes explain less than half of these, and the others have no known cause. V, J and clone size reflect that table, while D and trimming were determined from the DNA. The sample contains 250,000 or so clones, approximately 90% of them found a single time. The ten top clones hold approximately 3% of the sample.

The CDR3, from cysteine to phenylalanine, totals 15 residues. The only DNA kept is the CDR3, 45 bases in frame from the first base. For CDR1 and CDR2, the germline V gene lists MDHEN and SYDVKM. Germline trimming amounts to 4 bases on V and 8 bases on J, with 10 as the count of junction bases outside the gene matches. The sample originates from a study of Ad26.COV2.S vaccination and SARS-CoV-2 variants (dated by TCRdb to 2020 to 2023). Some background on the complete study: Donors in the vaccine arm were drawn from COV1001, a phase I-IIa trial of Ad26.COV2.S in healthy adults that was multicentre, randomized, double-blind and placebo-controlled. Ad26.COV2.S was given intramuscularly at 5x10^10 or 1x10^11 viral particles, as a single shot or as two shots 56 days apart. The specificity and breadth of SARS-CoV-2-reactive T cell receptors after Ad26.COV2.S vaccination were assessed by TCRbeta repertoire sequencing. A total of around 32 samples were included in the TCR-sequenced set, comprising roughly 20 Ad26.COV2.S vaccine recipients, 5 placebo recipients and 8 SARS-CoV-2 convalescent individuals. Trial participants were randomized into five groups of five, in which low-dose or high-dose Ad26.COV2.S was given once or twice, or placebo was given on both occasions. Investigators did not know the trial group allocation while performing experiments and assessing outcomes.

Points the paper makes about the study in general: According to the authors, total T cell responses may have been underestimated by the TCR breadth and depth analyses. Comparable non-spike TCR breadth was observed between vaccine and placebo recipients, consistent with only spike being contained in the vaccine. The study was not powered to compare responses between vaccine doses or regimens. After vaccination, spike-specific CD8+ and CD4+ T cell responses were reported to show substantial breadth. Compared with placebo recipients, Ad26.COV2.S recipients showed higher spike-specific TCR breadth (P = 0.0014).

The treatment or condition tag for this specimen amounts to: about 20 received Ad26.COV2.S at low or high dose, single or two shots; several received placebo; per-sample allocation not given. Repertoires of vaccine and placebo recipients were sequenced from samples taken on day 63 after the first injection. In Cohort 1b, roughly 25 adults aged 18-55 years were enrolled at a single site in Boston, USA, between 29 July and 7 August 2020. Ad26.COV2.S was a replication-incompetent adenovirus type 26 vector that expressed a prefusion-stabilized SARS-CoV-2 spike protein derived from the original Wuhan strain.

This receptor was identified in a person aged 18-60 years who received the Ad26.COV2.S COVID-19 vaccine or a placebo. The chain employs TRBV28 and TRBJ1-4, with 7 bases aligning to TRBD1. The sequencing here drew on peripheral blood, taken in a trial of Ad26.COV2.S vaccine versus placebo. The CDR3 corresponds to CASSSSTGWREKLFF. The DNA sequence is as follows: TGTGCCAGCAGTTCCTCGACAGGGTGGCGGGAAAAACTGTTTTTT. When the CDR3 is completed using the reference TRBV28 and TRBJ1-4 genes on either side, the full variable domain is DVKVTQSSRYLVKRTGEKVFLECVQDMDHENMFWYRQDPGLGLRLIYFSYDVKMKEKGDIPEGYSVSREKKERFSLILESASTNQTSMYLCASSSSTGWREKLFFGSGTQLSVL.